This TCR beta chain was identified during a study of beta chain features in type 1 diabetes. Notes on the study in general: Among all four CD4+ subsets, Type 1 diabetes patients had TCRB CDR3s that were moderately but significantly shorter. Naive, central memory and regulatory TCRB repertoires appeared more similar among patients than healthy donors.

Sorting that relied on CD45RO/CCR7/CD25/CD127/CD95/CD27 yielded CD4+ naive, central memory, regulatory and stem cell-like memory cells. Of the isolated RNA, all was reverse transcribed, and so the sequenced material was expressed TCRB transcripts. For naive, central memory and regulatory T cell samples, reads averaged roughly 3.7 million. Sequenced by immunoSEQ multiplex PCR; TCRdb stores in-frame clones only, minus some. The data contain roughly 340,000 clones, about 13% of them seen just once; the ten biggest clones take up 0.013% to 0.015%. This CDR3 has 14 residues. Germline CDR1 reads LNHDA; CDR2 reads SQIVND (reference sequence). Trimming removed 4 bases at V and 6 bases at J, with 12 bases between. Notes on this clone: Its antigen is not identified.

The chain joins TRBV19 to TRBJ2-2, with TRBD1 as a possible D gene (6 bases). The source is a woman younger than 30 with type 1 diabetes. Sequencing used naive CD4+ T cells from blood. The CDR3 region is CASSKHRDSGELFF. The CDR3, as DNA: TGTGCCAGTAGTAAACACAGGGATTCCGGGGAGCTGTTTTTT.